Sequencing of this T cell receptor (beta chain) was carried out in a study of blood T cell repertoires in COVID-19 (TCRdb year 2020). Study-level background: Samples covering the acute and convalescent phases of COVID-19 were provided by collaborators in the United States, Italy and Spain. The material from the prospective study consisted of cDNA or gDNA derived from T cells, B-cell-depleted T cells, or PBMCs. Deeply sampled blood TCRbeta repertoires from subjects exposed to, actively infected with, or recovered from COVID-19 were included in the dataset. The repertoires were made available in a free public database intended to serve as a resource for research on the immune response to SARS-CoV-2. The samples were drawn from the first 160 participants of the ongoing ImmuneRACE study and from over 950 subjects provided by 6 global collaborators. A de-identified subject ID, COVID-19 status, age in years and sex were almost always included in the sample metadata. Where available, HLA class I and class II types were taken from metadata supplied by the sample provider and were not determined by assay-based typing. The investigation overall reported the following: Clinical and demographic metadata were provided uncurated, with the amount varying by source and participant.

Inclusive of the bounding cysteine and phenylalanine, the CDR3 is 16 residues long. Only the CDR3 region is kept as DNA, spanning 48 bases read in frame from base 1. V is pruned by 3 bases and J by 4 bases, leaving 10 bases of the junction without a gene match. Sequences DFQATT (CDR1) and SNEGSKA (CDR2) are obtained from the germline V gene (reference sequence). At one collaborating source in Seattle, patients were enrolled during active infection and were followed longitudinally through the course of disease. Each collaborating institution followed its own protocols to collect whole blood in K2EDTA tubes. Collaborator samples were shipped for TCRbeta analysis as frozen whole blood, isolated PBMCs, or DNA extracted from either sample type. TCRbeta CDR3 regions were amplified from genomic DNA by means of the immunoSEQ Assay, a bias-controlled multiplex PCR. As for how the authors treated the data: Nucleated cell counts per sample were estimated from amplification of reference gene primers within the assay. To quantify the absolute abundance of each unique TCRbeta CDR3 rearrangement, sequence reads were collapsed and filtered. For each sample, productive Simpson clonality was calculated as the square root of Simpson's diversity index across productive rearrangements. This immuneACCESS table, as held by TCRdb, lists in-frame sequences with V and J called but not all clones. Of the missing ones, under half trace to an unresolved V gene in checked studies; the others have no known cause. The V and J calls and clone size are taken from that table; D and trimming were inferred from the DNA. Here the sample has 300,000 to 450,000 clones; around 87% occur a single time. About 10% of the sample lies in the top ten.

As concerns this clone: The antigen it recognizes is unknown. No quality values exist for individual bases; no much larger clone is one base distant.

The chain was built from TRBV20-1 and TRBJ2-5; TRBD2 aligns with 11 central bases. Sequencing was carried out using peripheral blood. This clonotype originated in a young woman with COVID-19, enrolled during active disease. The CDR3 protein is CSASPGSGRGGETQYF. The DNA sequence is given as TGCAGTGCTAGTCCGGGTAGCGGGAGGGGGGGAGAGACCCAGTACTTC.